Presented here are 14 T cell receptor beta chains from one specimen sequenced in a study of shared clonotypes between healthy human individuals. Using immunoSEQ multiplex PCR, the repertoire was profiled, and TCRdb retains in-frame clones only, with some absent. Of 2 million to 3 million clones in the sample, 85% to 95% are singletons; the top ten hold 0.13% to 0.15%. The sample consisted of naive CD4+ T cells sorted from blood. Documented subset: CD45RA+ positively selected. The receptors shown here come from a man between 18 and 35 years old in good health.

The rearrangement links TRBV4-3 to TRBJ2-7; the D gene is possibly TRBD2 (6 bases). V gave up 0 bases and J gave up 1 base, with 13 bases separating them. This CDR3 is 16 amino acids long. Germline V CDR1 and CDR2: LGHNA, YSLEER. The CDR3 spells CASSQDGASASYEQYF. CDR3 bases: TGCGCCAGCAGCCAAGATGGGGCTAGCGCTTCCTACGAGCAGTACTTC.

This rearrangement joins TRBV4-1 to TRBJ2-1; 8 nucleotides match TRBD1. Trimming cost V 1 base and J 4 bases; bases outside gene matches: 6. The CDR3 runs to 16 residues. Per germline, CDR1 MGHRA and CDR2 YSYEKL. The CDR3 DNA sequence: TGCGCCAGCAGCCAAGTAGGACAGGGAATTTACAATGAGCAGTTCTTC. Translation: CASSQVGQGIYNEQFF.

On this clone itself: This specimen includes other DNA sequences encoding the same CDR3. This chain's CDR3 is CASTRTSGAYEQYF. The CDR3 DNA reads as TGTGCCAGCACCCGGACTAGCGGGGCCTACGAGCAGTACTTC. The chain couples TRBV6-5 to TRBJ2-7, with 12 bases matching TRBD2. The CDR3 has 14 amino acids. Germline CDR1 reads MNHEY; CDR2 reads SVGAGI. V dropped 7 bases and J dropped 2; count of bases not matched to a gene: 3.

The chain recombines TRBV2 with TRBJ2-7; 7 bases agree with TRBD1. The CDR3 covers 14 residues. Germline assignment: CDR1 SNHLY and CDR2 FYNNEI. V was pared by 11 bases and J by 0 bases, with 10 bases of the junction left unmatched. The CDR3 sequence is CAGNRDSYSYEQYF. The CDR3 nucleotides are TGTGCCGGAAACCGGGACAGCTACTCCTACGAGCAGTACTTC.

This rearrangement joins TRBV2 to TRBJ1-2; D is ambiguous. V was cut by 5 bases and J by 8 bases, with 12 bases left in between. The CDR3 is made up of 12 amino acids. Germline V gene data show CDR1 as SNHLY and CDR2 as FYNNEI. The CDR3 DNA sequence: TGTGCCAGCAGTCCCGGGTATATGGGCTACACCTTC. Residues: CASSPGYMGYTF.

The V and J genes are TRBV7-9 and TRBJ1-1; 8 positions match TRBD1. The CDR3 spans 16 residues. CDR1 SEHNR and CDR2 FQNEAQ come from the germline V gene (reference sequence). Trimming cost V 5 bases and J 7 bases; bases outside gene matches: 15. CDR3 region: CASSRFKGTGAVEAFF. The CDR3 DNA is TGTGCCAGCAGCCGATTCAAAGGGACAGGCGCGGTTGAAGCTTTCTTT. Looking up the rest from reference TRBV7-9 and TRBJ1-1 gives the full variable domain: DTGVSQNPRHKITKRGQNVTFRCDPISEHNRLYWYRQTLGQGPEFLTYFQNEAQLEKSRLLSDRFSAERPKGSFSTLEIQRTEQGDSAMYLCASSRFKGTGAVEAFFGQGTRLTVV.

This chain connects TRBV11-2 to TRBJ1-1; D not resolved. This CDR3 is 15 amino acids long. Germline-derived CDR1 and CDR2 are SGHAT and FQNNGV. Trimming removed 5 bases from V and 0 bases from J, with 13 bases in between. Here the CDR3 DNA reads TGTGCCAGCAGCCCACAAGGGAGGATGAACACTGAAGCTTTCTTT. Encoded protein: CASSPQGRMNTEAFF.

This rearrangement joins TRBV5-1 to TRBJ1-1; 7 bases map to TRBD1. Trimming at V came to 7 bases and at J to 4 bases, leaving 7 bases not matched to a gene. The CDR3 runs 13 residues. Per germline, CDR1 SGHRS and CDR2 YFSETQ. The CDR3 spells CASHRGSSTEAFF. DNA of the CDR3: TGCGCCAGCCACAGGGGATCGAGCACTGAAGCTTTCTTT.

The count of this clone is one. The chain combines TRBV4-1 with TRBJ2-3; 8 bases match TRBD2. The germline V gene has CDR1 MGHRA and CDR2 YSYEKL. The CDR3 has 17 residues. Unmatched junction bases numbered 10, after V lost 1 base and J lost 4 bases. CDR3 loop: CASSQGLLAVGADTQYF. In nucleotides, the CDR3 is TGCGCCAGCAGCCAAGGCCTACTAGCGGTCGGTGCAGATACGCAGTATTTT.

This chain connects TRBV5-4 to TRBJ2-7; TRBD2 matches at 10 bases. This CDR3 region has 15 residues. With V trimmed by 1 base and J by 0 bases, 1 base remained unmatched. Germline V gene lookup returns CDR1 SGHNT and CDR2 YYREEE (reference sequence). The CDR3 protein is CASSLTSGASYEQYF. Here the CDR3 DNA reads TGTGCCAGCAGCTTGACTAGCGGGGCCTCCTACGAGCAGTACTTC.

Concerning this clone itself: At the DNA level, this CDR3 is encoded by other sequences in the same sample as well. The gene calls are TRBV5-1 and TRBJ2-5, with D unresolved. Looked up from germline, CDR1 is SGHRS and CDR2 is YFSETQ. V lost 2 bases to trimming and J lost 1 base, with 6 bases between them. This CDR3 comprises 13 residues. DNA for the CDR3: TGCGCCAGCAGCTTCACCAGCCAAGAGACCCAGTACTTC. Protein sequence: CASSFTSQETQYF.

Note on this clone: This same CDR3 is encoded by further DNA sequences in the sample. The CDR3 sequence is CASRGPNQPQHF. The DNA of the CDR3 is TGTGCCAGCCGGGGCCCCAATCAGCCCCAGCATTTT. V gene TRBV19 combines with J gene TRBJ1-5, with a tentative D call TRBD1 (5 bases). The V and J ends lost 9 bases and 3 bases respectively, with 9 bases between them. Germline V gene lookup returns CDR1 LNHDA and CDR2 SQIVND (reference sequence). The CDR3 is 12 amino acids.

This chain uses TRBV28 with TRBJ1-6; D not resolved. The CDR3 totals 15 residues. V was clipped by 6 bases and J by 5 bases, with 14 bases between them. CDR1 and CDR2 from the germline V gene are MDHEN and SYDVKM. The CDR3 DNA reads as TGTGCCAGCAGGGGTCAGCAAGTCCATAATTCACCCCTCCACTTT. This translates into CASRGQQVHNSPLHF.

This clone was counted a few times. V gene TRBV30 combines with J gene TRBJ1-6; the D is unclear. The V gene's germline CDR1 is GTSNPN and CDR2 SVGIG (reference sequence). The CDR3 is 13 residues long. Trimming took 0 bases from V and 7 from J, leaving 7 bases between them. CDR3 sequence reads: CAWSVEKNSPLHF. CDR3 in DNA: TGTGCCTGGAGTGTAGAGAAGAATTCACCCCTCCACTTT.